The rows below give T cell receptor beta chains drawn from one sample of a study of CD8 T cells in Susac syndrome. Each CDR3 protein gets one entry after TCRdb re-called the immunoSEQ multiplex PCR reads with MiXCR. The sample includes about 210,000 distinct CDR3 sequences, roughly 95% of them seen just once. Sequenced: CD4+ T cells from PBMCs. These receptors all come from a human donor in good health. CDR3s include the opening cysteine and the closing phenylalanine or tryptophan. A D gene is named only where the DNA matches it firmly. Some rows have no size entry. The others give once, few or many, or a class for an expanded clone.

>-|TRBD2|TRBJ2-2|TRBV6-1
TGTGCCAGCAGCCCTACTAGCGTCGCCGGGGAGCTGTTTTTT
CASSPTSVAGELFF
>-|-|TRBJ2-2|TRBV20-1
TGCAGTGCCCAAGAAACCCGGGAGACCGGGGAGCTGTTTTTT
CSAQETRETGELFF
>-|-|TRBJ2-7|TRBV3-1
TGTGCCAGCAGCCAACAGGTTTCCTACGAGCAGTACTTC
CASSQQVSYEQYF
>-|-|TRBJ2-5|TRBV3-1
TGTGCCAGCAGCCAACATAGTCAGGAGACCCAGTACTTC
CASSQHSQETQYF
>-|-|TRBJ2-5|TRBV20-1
TGCAGTGCTAGAGGTTCCAACCAAGAGACCCAGTACTTC
CSARGSNQETQYF
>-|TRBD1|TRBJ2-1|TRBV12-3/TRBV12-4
TGTGCCAGCAGGCCCGCGGGACAGGGCCACAATGAGCAGTTCTTC
CASRPAGQGHNEQFF
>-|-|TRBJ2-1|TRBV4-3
TGCGCCAGCAGCAACCGGGAAGAGCAGTTCTTC
CASSNREEQFF
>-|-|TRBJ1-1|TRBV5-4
TGTGCCAGCAGCGAGCTGTTGAACACTGAAGCTTTCTTT
CASSELLNTEAFF
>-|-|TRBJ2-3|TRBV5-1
TGCGCCAGCAGCTTGGCGGTAGGCGCAGATACGCAGTATTTT
CASSLAVGADTQYF
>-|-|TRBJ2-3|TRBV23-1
TGCGCCAGCAGTCAATCGCTCACATTTACAGATACGCAGTATTTT
CASSQSLTFTDTQYF
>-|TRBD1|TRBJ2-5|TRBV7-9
TGTGCCAGCAGCCCAGGGGGCCCAGAGACCCAGTACTTC
CASSPGGPETQYF
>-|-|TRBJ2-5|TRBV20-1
TGCAGTGCTAGTAGCGCGGGACGAGAGACCCAGTACTTC
CSASSAGRETQYF
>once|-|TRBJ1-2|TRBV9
TGTGCCAGCAGCGTATTTCAGGAGTCGGATGGCTACACCTTC
CASSVFQESDGYTF
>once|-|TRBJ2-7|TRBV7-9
TGTGCCAGCAGGAAAGGAGGGTACGAGCAGTACTTC
CASRKGGYEQYF
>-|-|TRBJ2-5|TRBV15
TGTGCCACCAGCAGAGATTCAGGAGGAGAGACCCAGTACTTC
CATSRDSGGETQYF
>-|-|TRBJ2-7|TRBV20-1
TGCAGTGCTAGAGATCCGGCCAGTGGAGGCTACGAGCAGTACTTC
CSARDPASGGYEQYF
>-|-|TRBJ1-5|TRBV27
TGTGCCAGCGGCTACAGGGTGAATCAGCCCCAGCATTTT
CASGYRVNQPQHF
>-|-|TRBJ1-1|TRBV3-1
TGTGCCAGCAGCCAAGTCAGGGCCGGCGACACTGAAGCTTTCTTT
CASSQVRAGDTEAFF
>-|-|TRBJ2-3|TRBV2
TGTGCCAGCAGTGAGGGAAGGAGGGTAGCAGATACGCAGTATTTT
CASSEGRRVADTQYF
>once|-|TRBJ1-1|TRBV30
TGTGCCTGGAGTAGAGGGGTAAACACTGAAGCTTTCTTT
CAWSRGVNTEAFF
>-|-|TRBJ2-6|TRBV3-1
TGTGCCAGCAGCCAAGAGACTAGGGCTGGGGCCAACGTCCTGACTTTC
CASSQETRAGANVLTF
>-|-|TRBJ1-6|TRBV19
TGTGCCAGTAGTGGGGAGCGGTCACCCCTCCACTTT
CASSGERSPLHF
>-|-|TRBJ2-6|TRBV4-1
TGCGCCAGCAGGGGGTCAGGGTTGCTCGGGGCCAACGTCCTGACTTTC
CASRGSGLLGANVLTF
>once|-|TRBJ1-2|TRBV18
TGTGCCAGCTCACCCGGTACAGGGTCAGACTATGGCTACACCTTC
CASSPGTGSDYGYTF
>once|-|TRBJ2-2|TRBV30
TGTGCCTGGAAAAAGACGGCCGGGGAGCTGTTTTTT
CAWKKTAGELFF
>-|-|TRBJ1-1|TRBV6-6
TGTGCCAGCACCCAGTGGGGTGGGAACACTGAAGCTTTCTTT
CASTQWGGNTEAFF
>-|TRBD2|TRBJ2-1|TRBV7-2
TGTGCCAGCAGCACCGGCGGGGGGGCAGGGAATGAGCAGTTCTTC
CASSTGGGAGNEQFF
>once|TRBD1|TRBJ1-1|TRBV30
TGTGCCTTAACAGGGGTGGGGAACACTGAAGCTTTCTTT
CALTGVGNTEAFF
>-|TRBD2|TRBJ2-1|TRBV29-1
TGCAGCGTGGCACCCCCCCGGGACAGTAGTCCTAGCGGGGACCCTGAGCAGTTCTTC
CSVAPPRDSSPSGDPEQFF
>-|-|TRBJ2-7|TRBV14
TGTGCCAGCAGCAGGATTCAGGGGCGCTACGAGCAGTACTTC
CASSRIQGRYEQYF
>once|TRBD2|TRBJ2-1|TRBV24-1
TGTGCCACCAGTGCCCCTAGCGGGGGCGCTCGGAATGAGCAGTTCTTC
CATSAPSGGARNEQFF
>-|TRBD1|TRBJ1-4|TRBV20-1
TGCAGTGCTGCCCGGGACAGGGGTGAAAAACTGTTTTTT
CSAARDRGEKLFF
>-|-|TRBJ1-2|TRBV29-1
TGCAGCGTTGTTTCGATCTATGGCTACACCTTC
CSVVSIYGYTF
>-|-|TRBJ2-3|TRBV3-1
TGTGCCAGCAGCCAAGATTCCCCAGATACGCAGTATTTT
CASSQDSPDTQYF
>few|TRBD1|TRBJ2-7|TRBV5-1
TGCGCCAGCAGCCGCATCTCGGGACAGGCCAGCGAGCAGTACTTC
CASSRISGQASEQYF
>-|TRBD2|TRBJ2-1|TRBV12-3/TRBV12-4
TGTGCCAGCAGTTTAGGACTAGCGGGAGAGCTAGTACACTACAATGAGCAGTTCTTC
CASSLGLAGELVHYNEQFF
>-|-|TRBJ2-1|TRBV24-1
TGTGCCACCAGTGATTCCCAGCGCGAGCAGTTCTTC
CATSDSQREQFF
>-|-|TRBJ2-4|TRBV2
TGTGCCAGCAGTGAAGCGGGCCACTACTTC
CASSEAGHYF
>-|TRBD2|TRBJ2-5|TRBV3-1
TGTGCCAGCAGCCAAGACGGGACTAGAGAGACCCAGTACTTC
CASSQDGTRETQYF
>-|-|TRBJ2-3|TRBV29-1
TGCAGCGTTGAAGATGCGGCGGCTGCACAAGATACGCAGTATTTT
CSVEDAAAAQDTQYF
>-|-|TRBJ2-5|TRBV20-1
TGCAGTGCTAGCGATCTCTCCTGGGGAACCCAGTACTTC
CSASDLSWGTQYF
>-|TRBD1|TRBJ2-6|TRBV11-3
TGTGCCAGCAGCCTCCGACAGGGCTCTGGGGCCAACGTCCTGACTTTC
CASSLRQGSGANVLTF
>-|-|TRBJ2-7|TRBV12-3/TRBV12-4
TGTGCCAGCAGTTTTGTCAGTGCCCCCTACGAGCAGTACTTC
CASSFVSAPYEQYF
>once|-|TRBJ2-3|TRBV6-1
TGTGCCAGCAGTGAAAGTGCAGATACGCAGTATTTT
CASSESADTQYF
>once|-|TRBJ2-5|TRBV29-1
TGCAGCGTTTCCCGAGAGACCCAGTACTTC
CSVSRETQYF
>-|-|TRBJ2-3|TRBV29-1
TGCAGCTCCAACCGAGGTGGCACAGATACGCAGTATTTT
CSSNRGGTDTQYF
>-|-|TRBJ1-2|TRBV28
TGTGCCAGCAGTTTAGTTTCGATTGGTAGCTACACCTTC
CASSLVSIGSYTF